These 17 T cell receptor beta chains originate from one sample sequenced in a study of blood T cell repertoires in COVID-19 (dated by TCRdb to 2020 to 2021). The library was made by the immunoSEQ multiplex PCR assay. TCRdb provides this immuneACCESS table in a form limited to in-frame rearrangements. Some clones are lacking; in checked studies, under half of them reflect an unresolved V gene, and why the rest are absent is not known. This sample has more than 65,000 clones in its table, and 82% of those were observed once. About 13% of the sample is held by the ten biggest clonotypes. The sample consisted of peripheral blood. These receptors were collected from a woman at least 80 years old with acute or convalescent COVID-19.

The chain uses TRBV7-2 and TRBJ2-1; tentatively, D is TRBD2 (6 bases). CDR3 length equals 15 residues. Germline-derived CDR1 and CDR2 are SGHTA and FQGNSA. The V and J ends lost 1 base and 3 bases respectively, with 10 bases between them. CDR3 amino acids: CASSLDLGGYNEQFF. Here the CDR3 DNA reads TGTGCCAGCAGCTTAGACTTGGGGGGCTACAATGAGCAGTTCTTC.

The chain carries TRBV30 and TRBJ2-1; D not resolved. In germline, CDR1 is GTSNPN, CDR2 SVGIG (reference sequence). Trimming took off 3 bases at V and 5 bases at J, with 14 bases between the two ends. CDR3 length equals 14 residues. The CDR3 region is CAWSAHLIDNEQFF. CDR3 nucleotides: TGTGCCTGGAGCGCTCACCTGATAGACAATGAGCAGTTCTTC.

This chain connects TRBV27 to TRBJ1-2; TRBD1 matches 7 bases. The length of the CDR3 is 15 residues. The V gene end was trimmed by 6 bases and the J gene end by 3 bases; junction bases not matched to a gene: 10. CDR1 is MNHEY, CDR2 SMNVEV, per germline (reference sequence). Here the CDR3 reads CASRSIRQGHYGYTF. For the CDR3, the DNA is TGTGCCAGCAGGTCAATTCGACAGGGACACTATGGCTACACCTTC.

V and J are TRBV7-9 and TRBJ2-5; the D gene is possibly TRBD1 (6 bases). The V end lost 7 bases, the J end lost 5 bases, and 20 bases lay between the germline ends. The CDR3 length is 15 residues. Germline-derived CDR1 and CDR2 are SEHNR and FQNEAQ (reference sequence). The CDR3 DNA is TGTGCCAGCAAGAAGACAGGCAAGAAGTGGGAGACCCAGTACTTC. Residues: CASKKTGKKWETQYF.

The chain employs TRBV5-1 and TRBJ1-2; tentatively, D is TRBD1 (5 bases). V was clipped by 0 bases and J by 9 bases, with 9 bases between them. CDR1 is SGHRS, CDR2 YFSETQ, per germline. This CDR3 is built from 12 residues. The CDR3 is CASSLDVGRYTF. The CDR3 DNA reads TGCGCCAGCAGCTTGGATGTGGGGCGCTACACCTTC.

This chain uses TRBV7-8 with TRBJ2-7; D may be TRBD2 (6 bases). This CDR3 has 18 residues. CDR1 and CDR2 from the germline V gene are SGHVS and FQNEAQ. V shed 5 bases and J shed 4 bases, with 27 bases lying between them. For the CDR3, the DNA is TGTGCCAGCAGCCCCTTGGGCCTAGCGAACCCCCCGGATTACGAGCAGTACTTC. Amino acid sequence: CASSPLGLANPPDYEQYF.

The chain uses TRBV28 and TRBJ2-7; no reliable D call. Germline assignment: CDR1 MDHEN and CDR2 SYDVKM. V lost 2 bases, J lost 6 bases, and 17 bases lay in between. The CDR3 runs 15 residues. In DNA form, the CDR3 reads TGTGCCAGCAGTTTAGTTTTGAGGCCTAGTCTCGAGCAGTACTTC. It is translated as CASSLVLRPSLEQYF.

The genes are TRBV7-9 and TRBJ2-5; TRBD1 agrees at 8 bases. Trimming at V came to 2 bases and at J to 6 bases, leaving 11 bases not matched to a gene. The germline CDR1 and CDR2 sequences are SEHNR and FQNEAQ (reference sequence). This CDR3 is 16 amino acids long. CDR3 residues: CASSLTGAGGAKTQYF. The CDR3 DNA reads TGTGCCAGCAGCTTAACAGGGGCAGGGGGCGCGAAGACCCAGTACTTC.

The J gene is TRBJ2-5, the V gene TRBV3-1 (or the pseudogene TRBV3-2); 12 nucleotides agree with TRBD1. CDR1 is LGHDT, CDR2 YNNKEL, per germline (reference sequence). V lost 5 bases to trimming and J lost 7 bases; unmatched junction nucleotides: 5. The CDR3 spans 14 residues. Here the CDR3 reads CASSSGTGGVTQYF. In nucleotides, the CDR3 is TGTGCCAGCAGCTCCGGGACAGGGGGCGTGACCCAGTACTTC.

J is TRBJ2-3 and V is TRBV9; TRBD2 might be the D (6 bases). Trimming pared 4 bases from V and 14 bases from J, leaving 29 bases between. This CDR3 region has 16 residues. CDR1 SGDLS and CDR2 YYNGEE come from the germline V gene. CDR3 in DNA: TGTGCCAGCAGCCCCCCGGGACTCTGGTCCCCTGGGGTCCTGTATTTT. Translated, it gives CASSPPGLWSPGVLYF.

The V and J genes are TRBV19 and TRBJ1-4; 9 bases map to TRBD1. Looked up from germline, CDR1 is LNHDA and CDR2 is SQIVND (reference sequence). The J segment lost 8 bases and the V segment lost 8 bases, leaving 6 bases of the junction unmatched. This CDR3 has 13 residues. The DNA of the CDR3 is TGTGCCAGTCTACGACAGGGGGGAGAAAAACTGTTTTTT. Translating gives CASLRQGGEKLFF. The whole variable domain, remainder taken from reference TRBV19 and TRBJ1-4, is DGGITQSPKYLFRKEGQNVTLSCEQNLNHDAMYWYRQDPGQGLRLIYYSQIVNDFQKGDIAEGYSVSREKKESFPLTVTSAQKNPTAFYLCASLRQGGEKLFFGSGTQLSVL.

The chain is built from TRBV9 and TRBJ1-2; D gene unclear. In germline, CDR1 is SGDLS, CDR2 YYNGEE. CDR3 size: 15 residues. V was pared by 0 bases and J by 2 bases, with 11 bases between. Written as DNA, the CDR3 is TGTGCCAGCAGCGTAGATGGGAGGCCCAACTATGGCTACACCTTC. This codes for CASSVDGRPNYGYTF.

J is TRBJ2-7 and V is TRBV28; weak D call: TRBD2 (6 bases). Germline lookup yields CDR1 MDHEN and CDR2 SYDVKM. CDR3 length: 17 amino acids. The ends were cut back, 6 bases at V and 0 bases at J, with 21 bases in the middle. In DNA form, the CDR3 reads TGTGCCAGCAGCCTTATCCGGGGGACGGGCAGCTCCTACGAGCAGTACTTC. Its translation: CASSLIRGTGSSYEQYF.

V gene TRBV5-1 combines with J gene TRBJ2-1; 9 nucleotides line up with TRBD2. Germline V gives CDR1 SGHRS, CDR2 YFSETQ. V was clipped by 5 bases and J by 0 bases; unmatched bases: 3. The CDR3 runs 15 residues. The chain's CDR3 is CASSAGGSSYNEQFF. The DNA of the CDR3 is TGCGCCAGCAGTGCGGGGGGGAGCTCCTACAATGAGCAGTTCTTC.

About this clone itself: At one boundary the junction diverges from the germline segment, which might be a read error. The sample contains more than one DNA sequence encoding this CDR3. The chain recombines TRBV5-1 with TRBJ2-7, with D perhaps TRBD2 (6 bases). The length of the CDR3 is 13 residues. Germline values: CDR1 SGHRS, CDR2 YFSETQ. The CDR3 region is CASSGRGSYEQYF. Here the CDR3 DNA reads TGCGCCAGCAGCGGCCGGGGGTCCTACGAGCAATACTTC.

This clone has ten or more counts. The V and J genes are TRBV5-6 and TRBJ1-2, with D uncertain. Trimming took 0 bases from V and 1 from J, leaving 7 bases between them. The CDR3 consists of 14 residues. In germline, CDR1 is SGHDT, CDR2 YYEEEE. DNA of the CDR3: TGTGCCAGCAGCTTGGGGCAGATTAACTATGGCTACACCTTC. This gives the protein CASSLGQINYGYTF.

Notes on this clone: One end of the junction varies from germline; a read error may be responsible. The CDR3 nucleotides read TGTGCCAGCAGCCCTATGGGACACCACTTC. Residues: CASSPMGHHF. The V and J genes are TRBV7-9 and TRBJ2-7; D might be TRBD1 (6 bases). CDR1 and CDR2 from the germline V gene are SEHNR and FQNEAQ (reference sequence). This CDR3 region has 10 residues. The full variable domain, rest sourced from reference TRBV7-9 and TRBJ2-7, is DTGVSQNPRHKITKRGQNVTFRCDPISEHNRLYWYRQTLGQGPEFLTYFQNEAQLEKSRLLSDRFSAERPKGSFSTLEIQRTEQGDSAMYLCASSPMGHHFGPGTRLTVT.